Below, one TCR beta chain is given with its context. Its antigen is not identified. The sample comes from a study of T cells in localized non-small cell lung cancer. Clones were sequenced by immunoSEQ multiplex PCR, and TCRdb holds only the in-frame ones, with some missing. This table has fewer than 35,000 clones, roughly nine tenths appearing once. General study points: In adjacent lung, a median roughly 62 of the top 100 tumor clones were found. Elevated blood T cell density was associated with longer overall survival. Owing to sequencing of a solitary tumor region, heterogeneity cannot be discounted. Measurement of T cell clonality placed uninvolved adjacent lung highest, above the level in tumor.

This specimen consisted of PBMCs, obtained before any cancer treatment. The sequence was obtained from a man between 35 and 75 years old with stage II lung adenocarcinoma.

The CDR3 DNA follows: TGTGCCAGCAGTGGGAGCGGGGGGCTTGTTGGGGCCAACGTCCTGACTTTC. Its protein product is CASSGSGGLVGANVLTF. The rearrangement joins TRBV6-1 to TRBJ2-6; TRBD2 matches at 9 bases. V lost 4 bases to trimming and J lost 3 bases; unmatched junction nucleotides: 7. This CDR3 is built from 17 residues. Per germline, CDR1 MNHNS and CDR2 SASEGT.